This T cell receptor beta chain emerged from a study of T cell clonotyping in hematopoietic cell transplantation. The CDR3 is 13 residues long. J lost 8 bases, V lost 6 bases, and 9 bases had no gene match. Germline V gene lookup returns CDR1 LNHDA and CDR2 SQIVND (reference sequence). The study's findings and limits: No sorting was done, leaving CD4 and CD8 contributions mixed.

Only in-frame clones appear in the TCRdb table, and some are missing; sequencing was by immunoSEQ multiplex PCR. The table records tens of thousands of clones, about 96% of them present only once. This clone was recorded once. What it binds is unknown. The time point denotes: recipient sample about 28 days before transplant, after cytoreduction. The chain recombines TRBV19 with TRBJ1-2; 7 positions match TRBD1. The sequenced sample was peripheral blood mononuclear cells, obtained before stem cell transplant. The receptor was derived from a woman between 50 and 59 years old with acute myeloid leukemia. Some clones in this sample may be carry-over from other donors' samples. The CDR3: CASRIDRVEGYTF. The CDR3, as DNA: TGTGCCAGTAGGATCGACAGGGTTGAAGGCTACACCTTC. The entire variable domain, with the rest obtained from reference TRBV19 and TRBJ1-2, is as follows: DGGITQSPKYLFRKEGQNVTLSCEQNLNHDAMYWYRQDPGQGLRLIYYSQIVNDFQKGDIAEGYSVSREKKESFPLTVTSAQKNPTAFYLCASRIDRVEGYTFGSGTRLTVV.